The rows below give T cell receptor beta chains drawn from one sample of a study of tumor-infiltrating lymphocytes in primary liver carcinoma. From the multiplex PCR reads, TCRdb called clonotypes with MiXCR, one entry per CDR3 protein. The sample includes about 20,000 distinct CDR3 sequences, 60% to 85% seen only once; the top ten take over 30%. Specimen: liver tumor tissue from sampling region 4. The receptors shown here come from a young woman with primary liver carcinoma and hepatitis B virus infection. CDR3s include the opening cysteine and the closing phenylalanine or tryptophan. A D gene is named only where the DNA matches it firmly. Size is omitted from some rows. Given values are once, few, many or a class for expanded clones.

v_call	j_call	d_call	clone_size	cdr3_aa	cdr3_nt
TRBV11-1	TRBJ1-4	NA	NA	CSSSHSRGPNEKLFF	TGTTCCAGCAGCCACAGCAGGGGACCTAATGAAAAACTGTTTTTT
TRBV11-2	TRBJ2-3	NA	NA	CASSPQTHTDTLYF	TGTGCCAGCAGTCCACAAACTCACACGGATACGCTGTATTTT
TRBV7-9	TRBJ2-1	TRBD2	NA	CASSLGTSEARNEQFF	TGTGCCAGCAGCTTAGGGACTAGTGAAGCTAGGAATGAGCAGTTCTTC
TRBV6-1	TRBJ2-2	NA	NA	CARSETLPGSAANTGELFF	TGTGCAAGGAGTGAAACCCTTCCCGGGAGTGCCGCAAACACCGGGGAGCTGTTTTTT
TRBV9	TRBJ2-5	NA	few	CASSVEVETRRETQYF	TGTGCCAGCAGCGTAGAGGTAGAAACCCGCCGAGAGACCCAGTACTTC
TRBV6-2/TRBV6-3	TRBJ2-7	TRBD1	NA	CASSVTGISYQQCF	TGTGCCAGTAGTGTGACAGGGATCTCCTACCAGCAGTGCTTC
TRBV11-1	TRBJ2-2	NA	few	CASSRVIVGVSGELLF	TGTGCCAGCAGCAGGGTTATTGTGGGAGTGTCCGGGGAGCTGCTTTTT
TRBV29-1	TRBJ2-7	NA	NA	CCVITGSSPNEQYF	TGCTGCGTTATAACAGGGAGCAGCCCCAACGAGCAGTACTTT
TRBV10-3	TRBJ2-7	TRBD2	few	CAIRDRFLAGVRGEQYF	TGTGCCATCAGAGACCGGTTTCTAGCGGGAGTTCGGGGCGAGCAGTACTTC
TRBV12-3/TRBV12-4	TRBJ2-3	NA	NA	CASSYQYGDTQYF	TGTGCCAGCAGTTATCAGTACGGAGATACCCAGTATTTT
TRBV28	TRBJ2-3	NA	NA	CASSLDRGGGMQYF	TGTGCCAGCAGTTTAGATAGGGGTGGTGGGATGCAGTATTTT
TRBV28	TRBJ2-3	NA	many	CASSSREGKRADTQYF	TGTGCCAGCAGTTCCCGAGAGGGTAAACGGGCAGATACGCAGTATTTT
TRBV7-8	TRBJ2-1	NA	NA	CANSPPRGGGYNEQFF	TGTGCCAACAGCCCCCCTCGGGGCGGAGGGTACAATGAGCAGTTCTTC
TRBV11-2	TRBJ1-4	NA	NA	CVNPWEGKLFF	TGTGTCAACCCCTGGGAGGGAAAACTGTTTTTC
TRBV5-5	TRBJ2-7	NA	NA	CASSLEETIYEQCF	TGTGCCAGCAGCCTCGAAGAGACTATCTACGAGCAGTGCTTC
TRBV12-3/TRBV12-4	TRBJ1-2	TRBD1	NA	CASSLTGTQAGNYGYTF	TGTGCCAGCAGTTTGACAGGGACGCAGGCCGGGAACTATGGCTATACCTTC
TRBV6-5	TRBJ2-7	NA	few	CASSYRVSNEQYF	TGCGCCAGCAGTTACAGGGTATCCAACGAGCAGTACTTC
TRBV4-3	TRBJ1-2	NA	NA	CASSQDWGVNGYTF	TGCGCCAGCAGCCAAGATTGGGGGGTGAATGGCTACACCTTC
TRBV11-2	TRBJ2-2	NA	NA	CASSSDPQSNTGELFF	TGTGCCAGCAGCTCCGATCCCCAATCGAACACCGGGGAGTTGTTTTTT
TRBV4-3	TRBJ2-1	NA	NA	CASSHIELVNEQFF	TGCGCCAGCAGTCACATAGAGTTGGTCAATGAGCAATTCTTC
TRBV7-8	TRBJ1-2	TRBD1	few	CVSCFEGTGGGYGYTF	TGTGTCAGCTGCTTCGAAGGGACAGGGGGTGGCTATGGCTACACCTTC
TRBV5-5	TRBJ1-5	NA	NA	CASRVGLVQSHQPQHF	TGTGCCAGCAGAGTCGGGCTCGTACAGTCCCATCAGCCCCAGCATTTT
TRBV6-1	TRBJ2-4	TRBD2	NA	CASRSGGSLAKNIQYF	TGTGCCAGCAGGTCGGGAGGCAGTCTAGCCAAAAACATTCAGTACTTC
TRBV13	TRBJ2-1	TRBD2	NA	CTSSTGTSGAYNEQSF	TGTACCAGCAGCACCGGGACTAGCGGGGCATACAATGAGCAATCCTTC
TRBV6-1	TRBJ2-2	NA	few	CASSESLPGGAANTGELSF	TGTGCCAGCAGTGAAAGCCTTCCCGGGGGCGCCGCGAACACTGGGGAGCTGTCTTTT
TRBV7-8	TRBJ1-5	TRBD1	NA	CASSLTVTGGKSQHF	TGTGCCAGCAGCTTAACTGTAACAGGGGGCAAGTCCCAGCATTTT
TRBV6-5	TRBJ2-5	TRBD1	NA	CASTTDRGLTRYF	TGTGCTAGCACTACCGACAGGGGGCTGACCCGGTACTTC
TRBV12-3/TRBV12-4	TRBJ2-1	TRBD2	NA	CASSLYGTNGLDQFF	TGTGCCAGCAGCCTGTACGGGACTAACGGACTTGACCAGTTCTTC
TRBV11-2	TRBJ1-2	NA	NA	CANTRGGGGGYTF	TGTGCCAACACTCGGGGGGGGGGTGGGGGCTACACCTTC
TRBV5-5	TRBJ2-3	NA	NA	CTSGSGFTDTEYF	TGTACCAGCGGCTCCGGATTCACAGATACGGAGTATTTT
TRBV5-1	TRBJ2-7	TRBD1	medium-sized	CASSLEGGNYEQYF	TGCGCCAGCAGCTTGGAAGGGGGCAACTACGAGCAGTACTTC
TRBV7-9	TRBJ1-5	NA	NA	CASSLWGLEGAHNQPQHF	TGTGCCAGCAGCCTTTGGGGTTTGGAGGGAGCCCACAATCAGCCCCAGCATTTT
TRBV4-1	TRBJ2-7	TRBD2	many	CASSQASSGSYEQYF	TGCGCCAGCAGCCAAGCTTCTAGCGGGAGCTACGAGCAGTACTTC
TRBV11-2	TRBJ2-1	NA	once	CDSSLITGSSYNEQFF	TGTGACAGCAGCTTAATAACAGGGAGCTCCTACAATGAGCAGTTCTTC
TRBV19	TRBJ2-1	TRBD2	many	CASSSGLAGGNNEQFF	TGTGCCAGTAGCTCGGGACTAGCGGGGGGAAACAATGAGCAGTTCTTC
TRBV2	TRBJ2-1	NA	few	CASNRGIEQFF	TGTGCCAGCAATAGGGGTATTGAGCAGTTCTTC
TRBV14	TRBJ2-7	NA	few	CASSLGHGKKQYF	TGTGCCAGCAGTCTAGGACATGGAAAGAAGCAGTACTTT
TRBV11-2	TRBJ1-4	NA	NA	CASSPWWVKLFF	TGTGCCAGCAGCCCCTGGTGGGTCAAACTGTTTTTT
TRBV4-3	TRBJ2-1	NA	NA	CANSHTELFNEQFF	TGCGCAAACAGCCACACAGAGTTGTTCAATGAGCAGTTCTTC
TRBV7-9	TRBJ2-3	TRBD2	many	CASSLRLAGGITDTQYF	TGTGCCAGCAGCTTGCGTCTAGCGGGAGGGATCACAGATACGCAGTATTTT
TRBV4-3	TRBJ2-1	NA	NA	CASSQDAGSSYNKPFF	TGCGCCAGCAGCCAAGATGCGGGAAGCTCCTACAACAAGCCGTTCTTC
TRBV24-1	TRBJ2-7	TRBD1	NA	CATSGLGPGQGSYEQYF	TGTGCCACCAGTGGACTGGGGCCGGGACAGGGCTCCTACGAGCAGTACTTC
TRBV5-6	TRBJ2-7	TRBD1	NA	CARSLRTGLSQYF	TGTGCCAGGAGCTTGCGGACAGGGCTATCACAGTACTTC
TRBV4-2	TRBJ2-7	NA	few	CASSQEHLGQRGPREQYF	TGTGCTAGTAGCCAGGAACACCTAGGACAGAGGGGACCGCGCGAGCAGTACTTC
TRBV5-5	TRBJ2-4	NA	NA	CASNLVGMREGSDIQYF	TGTGCTAGCAACTTAGTAGGAATGAGGGAAGGGTCGGACATTCAGTACTTC
TRBV6-5	TRBJ2-2	TRBD1	hyperexpanded	CASSPRTGFTGELFF	TGTGCCAGCAGTCCGCGGACAGGGTTCACCGGGGAGCTGTTTTTT
TRBV7-9	TRBJ2-1	NA	NA	CASSLGSRSIDEQFF	TGTGCCAGCAGCTTAGGTAGCAGGAGTATAGATGAGCAGTTTTTC
TRBV12-3/TRBV12-4	TRBJ2-2	NA	once	CASSVSDTGELFF	TGTGCCAGCAGCGTCTCGGACACCGGGGAGCTGTTTTTT
TRBV5-4	TRBJ2-6	NA	NA	CASSLPKGSRVANVLTF	TGTGCCAGCAGCTTACCAAAAGGAAGTCGTGTGGCCAACGTCTTGACTTTC
TRBV5-4	TRBJ2-3	NA	NA	CAGSVDGHPLPTGTQYF	TGTGCCGGCAGCGTAGACGGACACCCTCTACCCACAGGTACACAGTATTTT
TRBV6-5	TRBJ2-2	TRBD2	NA	CGSQGRLAGVLRGELLF	TGTGGCAGCCAGGGCCGGCTAGCGGGAGTGCTTCGTGGGGAGCTGTTATTT
TRBV29-1	TRBJ2-1	TRBD2	NA	CRALRDYNEEFF	TGCAGAGCTCTAAGGGACTACAATGAGGAGTTCTTC
TRBV28	TRBJ2-3	NA	NA	CASSFNNAYMQYF	TGTGCCAGCAGTTTCAACAACGCTTATATGCAGTATTTT
TRBV29-1	TRBJ2-1	NA	few	CSVGGTRPNEQFF	TGCAGCGTTGGAGGTACTAGACCCAATGAGCAGTTCTTC
TRBV7-4	TRBJ2-2	TRBD2	NA	CGSSSLTSGNTGELLF	TGTGGCAGCAGCTCCCTGACTAGCGGTAACACCGGGGAGCTGTTATTT
TRBV6-5	TRBJ2-5	TRBD1	NA	CASSADRELIQYF	TGTGCCAGCAGTGCCGACAGGGAGCTGATCCAGTACTTC
TRBV29-1	TRBJ1-1	NA	NA	CSVDEGGITEAFF	TGCAGCGTTGATGAAGGCGGGATCACTGAAGCTTTCTTT
TRBV6-5	TRBJ2-2	TRBD1	NA	CARSLWTGFTGELFF	TGTGCCAGGAGTCTCTGGACAGGGTTCACCGGGGAGCTGTTTTTT
TRBV11-2	TRBJ1-1	TRBD1	NA	CISSARDRGRKKWRNTEAFF	TGTATCAGCAGCGCTCGGGACAGGGGGCGCAAGAAGTGGAGAAACACTGAAGCTTTCTTT